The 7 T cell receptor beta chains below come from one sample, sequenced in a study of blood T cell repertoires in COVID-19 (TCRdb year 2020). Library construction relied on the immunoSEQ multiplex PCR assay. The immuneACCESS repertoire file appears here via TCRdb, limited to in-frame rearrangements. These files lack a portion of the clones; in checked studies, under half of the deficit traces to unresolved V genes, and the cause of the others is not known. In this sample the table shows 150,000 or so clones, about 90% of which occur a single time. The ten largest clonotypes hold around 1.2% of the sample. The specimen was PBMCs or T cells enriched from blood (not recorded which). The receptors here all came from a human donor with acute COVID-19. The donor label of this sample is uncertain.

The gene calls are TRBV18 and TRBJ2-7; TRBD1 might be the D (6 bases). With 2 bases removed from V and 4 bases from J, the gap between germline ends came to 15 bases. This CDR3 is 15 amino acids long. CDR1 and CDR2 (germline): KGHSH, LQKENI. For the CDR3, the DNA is TGTGCCAGCTCACCAACAGGGAATTCTGGTTACGAGCAGTACTTC. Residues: CASSPTGNSGYEQYF.

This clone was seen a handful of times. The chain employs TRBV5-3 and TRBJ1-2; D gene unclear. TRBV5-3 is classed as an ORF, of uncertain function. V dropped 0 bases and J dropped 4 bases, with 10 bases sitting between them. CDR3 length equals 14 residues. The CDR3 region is CARSLGRPGYGYTF. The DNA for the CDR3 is TGTGCCAGAAGCTTGGGACGGCCGGGCTATGGCTACACCTTC.

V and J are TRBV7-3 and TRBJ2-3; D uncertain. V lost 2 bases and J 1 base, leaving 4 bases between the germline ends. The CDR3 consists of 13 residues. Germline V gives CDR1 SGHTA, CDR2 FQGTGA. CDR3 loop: CASSLQGTDTQYF. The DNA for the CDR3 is TGTGCCAGCAGCTTACAGGGCACAGATACGCAGTATTTT.

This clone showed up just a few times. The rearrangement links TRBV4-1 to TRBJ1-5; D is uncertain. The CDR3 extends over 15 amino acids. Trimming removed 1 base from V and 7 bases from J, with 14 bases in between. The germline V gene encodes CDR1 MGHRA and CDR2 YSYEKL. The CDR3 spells CASSQVFPGGQPQHF. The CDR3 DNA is TGCGCCAGCAGCCAAGTGTTTCCCGGAGGACAGCCCCAGCATTTT.

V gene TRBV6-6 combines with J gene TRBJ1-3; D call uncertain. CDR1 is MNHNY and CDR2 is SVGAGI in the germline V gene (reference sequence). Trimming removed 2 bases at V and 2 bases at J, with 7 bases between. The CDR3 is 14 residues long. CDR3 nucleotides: TGTGCCAGCAGTTACGAAACTACTGGAAACACCATATATTTT. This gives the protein CASSYETTGNTIYF.

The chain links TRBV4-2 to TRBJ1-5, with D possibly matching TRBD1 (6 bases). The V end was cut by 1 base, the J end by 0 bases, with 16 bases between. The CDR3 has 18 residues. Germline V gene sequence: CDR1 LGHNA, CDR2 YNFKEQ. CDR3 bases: TGTGCCAGCAGCCAAGTTTTCCAGGGGCAGTCTAGCAATCAGCCCCAGCATTTT. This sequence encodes CASSQVFQGQSSNQPQHF.

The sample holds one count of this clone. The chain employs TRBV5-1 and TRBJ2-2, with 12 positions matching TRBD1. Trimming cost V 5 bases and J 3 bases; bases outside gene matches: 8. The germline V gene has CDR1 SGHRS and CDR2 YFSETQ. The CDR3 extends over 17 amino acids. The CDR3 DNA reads TGCGCCAGCAGGTCCGGGACAGGGGGCGTCTACACCGGGGAGCTGTTTTTT. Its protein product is CASRSGTGGVYTGELFF.